This TCR beta chain was captured by sequencing in a study of molecular identifiers for immune sequencing clone quantification. One entry per CDR3 protein, called by TCRdb with MiXCR from the PCR reads. The sample gives a few hundred thousand distinct CDR3 sequences, about 23% of which show up once; 0.74% is in the top ten. The CDR3 sequence is 13 residues long. CDR1 and CDR2 from the germline V gene are SGHNT and YYREEE (reference sequence). Trimming removed 2 bases from V and 0 bases from J, with 6 bases in between. This clonotype was observed at least ten times. The chain joins TRBV5-4 to TRBJ2-7; a possible D gene is TRBD2 (5 bases). Sequenced: naive CD8+ T cells from blood, with Jurkat cell RNA spiked in. Sample subset: FACS-sorted CD8+CD4-CCR7+CD45RA+ naive T cells. The TCR comes from a human donor in good health. Some libraries in this study had Jurkat cell RNA spiked in. The CDR3 reads CASSFRDSYEQYF. The CDR3 nucleotides read TGTGCCAGCAGCTTTCGGGACTCCTACGAGCAGTACTTC.